The present T cell receptor beta chain was sequenced within a study of vaccination effects on CD4 cells after COVID-19. Study-level points and caveats: Few convalescent patients were included, and no early post-infection timepoints were sampled. Marked clonal contraction was seen in infection- and vaccine-induced clones late after vaccination.

Prior to sequencing, the ViraFEST assay stimulated PBMC with viral peptide pools, which expanded the antigen-specific CD4+ T cells. With 10 to 11 days of culture completed, CD4+ T cells were isolated. Previously uninfected by SARS-CoV-2, the vaccine recipients also showed negative nucleocapsid antibodies. PBMC cultures contained around 2 million cells per well, roughly 10 IU/ml IL-2 and 10 ug/ml peptides. Half-medium changes using IL-2 medium occurred on days 3 and 7. V dropped 4 bases and J dropped 6; count of bases not matched to a gene: 5. This CDR3 contains 15 residues. Germline CDR1 reads SGHRS; CDR2 reads YFSETQ. Data came from immunoSEQ multiplex PCR; TCRdb stores just in-frame clones and leaves some out. The profile shows about 41,000 clones, 77% of them singletons. Regarding this clone: Its antigen is not identified.

The source is a human donor who received a COVID-19 vaccine. The chain recombines TRBV5-1 with TRBJ1-5, with TRBD1 matching over 12 bases. This specimen was CD4+ T cells from PBMCs cultured with HCoV-NL63 spike peptides, taken before COVID-19 vaccination. CDR3 bases: TGCGCCAGCAGCACCGGGACAGGGGGCGGTCAGCCCCAGCATTTT. This gives the protein CASSTGTGGGQPQHF.